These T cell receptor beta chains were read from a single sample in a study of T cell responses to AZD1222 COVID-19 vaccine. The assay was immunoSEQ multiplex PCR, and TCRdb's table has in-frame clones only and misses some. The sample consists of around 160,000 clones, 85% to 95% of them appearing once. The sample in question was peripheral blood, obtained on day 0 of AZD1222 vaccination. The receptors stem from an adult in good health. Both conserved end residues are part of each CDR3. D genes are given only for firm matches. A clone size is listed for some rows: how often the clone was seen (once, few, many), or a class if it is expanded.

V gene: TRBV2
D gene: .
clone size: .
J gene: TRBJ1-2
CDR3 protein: CASIGTPRGYTF
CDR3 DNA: TGTGCCAGCATCGGGACACCGCGGGGCTACACCTTC

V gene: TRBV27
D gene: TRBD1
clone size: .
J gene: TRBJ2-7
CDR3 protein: CASSMGQGSGGSYEQYF
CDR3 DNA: TGTGCCAGCAGTATGGGACAGGGTTCCGGAGGGTCCTACGAGCAGTACTTC

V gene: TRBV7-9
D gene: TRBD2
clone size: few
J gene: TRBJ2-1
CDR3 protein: CASSLGLAGTYNEQFF
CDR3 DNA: TGTGCCAGCAGCTTAGGACTAGCGGGAACTTACAATGAGCAGTTCTTC

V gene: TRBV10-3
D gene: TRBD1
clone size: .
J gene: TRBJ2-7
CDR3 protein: CAISEGTGTDEQYF
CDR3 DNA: TGTGCCATCAGTGAGGGGACAGGGACGGACGAGCAGTACTTC

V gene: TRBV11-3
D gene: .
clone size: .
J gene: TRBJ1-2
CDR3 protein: CASSQPTDSYGYTF
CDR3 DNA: TGTGCCAGCAGCCAGCCAACAGACTCCTATGGCTACACCTTC

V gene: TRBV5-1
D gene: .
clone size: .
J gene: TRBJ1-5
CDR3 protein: CASSPGGFSNQPQHF
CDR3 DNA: TGCGCCAGCAGCCCGGGGGGGTTTAGCAATCAGCCCCAGCATTTT

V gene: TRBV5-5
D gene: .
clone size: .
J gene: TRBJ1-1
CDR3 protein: CASSREPGGLNTEAFF
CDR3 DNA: TGTGCCAGCAGCCGAGAACCAGGTGGATTGAACACTGAAGCTTTCTTT

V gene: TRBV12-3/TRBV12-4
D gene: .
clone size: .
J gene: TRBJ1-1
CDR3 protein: CGRSGDAAFF
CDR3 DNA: TGTGGGAGGTCCGGGGACGCGGCTTTCTTT

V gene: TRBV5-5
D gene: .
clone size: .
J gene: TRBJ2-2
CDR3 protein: CASSLRAGGELFF
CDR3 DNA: TGTGCCAGCAGCCTCAGGGCCGGCGGGGAGCTGTTTTTT

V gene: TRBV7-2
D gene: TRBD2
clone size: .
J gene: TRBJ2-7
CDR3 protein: CASSFLRGGGRSYEQYF
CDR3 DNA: TGTGCCAGCAGTTTTCTTCGCGGGGGGGGTAGATCCTACGAGCAGTACTTC

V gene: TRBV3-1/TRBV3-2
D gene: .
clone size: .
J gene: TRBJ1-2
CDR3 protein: CASGRSLGGYTF
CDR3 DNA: TGTGCCAGCGGGCGTTCCCTTGGAGGCTACACCTTC

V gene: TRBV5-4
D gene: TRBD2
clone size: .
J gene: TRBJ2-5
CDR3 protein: CASSSKGLAGQETQYF
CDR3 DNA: TGTGCCAGCAGCTCGAAGGGACTAGCGGGCCAAGAGACCCAGTACTTC

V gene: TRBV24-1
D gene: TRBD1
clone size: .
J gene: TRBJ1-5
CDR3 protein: CATSDLQGGNQPQHF
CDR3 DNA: TGTGCCACCAGTGATTTACAGGGGGGGAATCAGCCCCAGCATTTT

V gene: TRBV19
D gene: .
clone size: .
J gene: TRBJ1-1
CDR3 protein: CASSIGRTGGEAFF
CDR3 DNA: TGTGCCAGTAGTATCGGGCGAACCGGGGGTGAAGCTTTCTTT

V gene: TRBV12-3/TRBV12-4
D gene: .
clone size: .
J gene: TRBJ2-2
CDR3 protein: CASSQAGELFF
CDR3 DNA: TGTGCCAGCAGCCAGGCCGGGGAGCTGTTTTTT

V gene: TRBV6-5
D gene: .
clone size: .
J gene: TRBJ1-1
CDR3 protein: CASIGSDAGNTEAFF
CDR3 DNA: TGTGCCAGCATTGGTTCTGATGCAGGGAACACTGAAGCTTTCTTT

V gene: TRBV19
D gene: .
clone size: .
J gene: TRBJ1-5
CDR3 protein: CASSISLGLSNQPQHF
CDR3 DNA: TGTGCCAGTAGTATTTCGCTGGGTCTTAGCAATCAGCCCCAGCATTTT

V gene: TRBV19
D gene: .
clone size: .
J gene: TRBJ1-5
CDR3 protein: CASSRTTNSNQPQHF
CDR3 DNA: TGTGCCAGTAGCCGGACGACAAATAGCAATCAGCCCCAGCATTTT

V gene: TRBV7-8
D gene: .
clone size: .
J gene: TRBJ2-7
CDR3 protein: CASSFHDRPPSYEQYF
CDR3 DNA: TGTGCCAGCAGCTTCCACGACAGGCCACCCTCCTACGAGCAGTACTTC

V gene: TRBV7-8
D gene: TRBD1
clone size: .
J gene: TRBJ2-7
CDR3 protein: CASSLTGATYEQYF
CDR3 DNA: TGTGCCAGCAGCTTGACAGGGGCCACGTACGAGCAGTACTTC

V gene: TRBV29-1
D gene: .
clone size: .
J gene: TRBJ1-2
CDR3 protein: CSVVKGISNYGYTF
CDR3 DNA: TGCAGCGTTGTGAAAGGGATCTCCAACTATGGCTACACCTTC

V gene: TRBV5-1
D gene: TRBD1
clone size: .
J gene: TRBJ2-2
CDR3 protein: CASSLRTGSGGELFF
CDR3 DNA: TGCGCCAGCAGCCTACGGACAGGGTCGGGCGGGGAGCTGTTTTTT

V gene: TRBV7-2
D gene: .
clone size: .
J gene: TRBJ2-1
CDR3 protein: CASSSMSTGVHEQFF
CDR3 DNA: TGTGCCAGCAGCTCCATGTCTACGGGAGTCCATGAGCAGTTCTTC

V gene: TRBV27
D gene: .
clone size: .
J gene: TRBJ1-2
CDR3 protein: CASSGQTGPEGYTF
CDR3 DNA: TGTGCCAGCAGTGGACAGACCGGGCCGGAAGGCTACACCTTC

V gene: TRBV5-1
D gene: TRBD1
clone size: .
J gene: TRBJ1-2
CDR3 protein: CASSQGQGAGYGYTF
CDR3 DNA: TGCGCCAGCAGCCAGGGACAGGGGGCAGGATATGGCTACACCTTC

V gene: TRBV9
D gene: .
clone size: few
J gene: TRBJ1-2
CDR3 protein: CASSVGGDWANYGYTF
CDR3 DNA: TGTGCCAGCAGCGTAGGAGGAGACTGGGCTAACTATGGCTACACCTTC

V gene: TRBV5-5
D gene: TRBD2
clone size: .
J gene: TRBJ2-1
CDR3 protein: CASSLTLADYNEQFF
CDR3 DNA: TGTGCCAGCAGCTTGACACTAGCGGATTACAATGAGCAGTTCTTC

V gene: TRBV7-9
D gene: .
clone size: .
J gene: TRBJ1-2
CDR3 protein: CASSFIVGYTF
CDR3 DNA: TGTGCCAGCAGCTTTATCGTGGGCTACACCTTC

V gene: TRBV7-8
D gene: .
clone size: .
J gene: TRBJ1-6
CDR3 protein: CASSLGGGRNSPLHF
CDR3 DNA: TGTGCCAGCAGCTTAGGGGGAGGACGGAATTCACCCCTCCACTTT

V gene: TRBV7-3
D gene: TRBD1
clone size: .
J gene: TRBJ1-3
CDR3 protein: CASSLTQTGKSGNTIYF
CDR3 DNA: TGTGCCAGCAGCTTAACGCAGACAGGGAAATCTGGAAACACCATATATTTT

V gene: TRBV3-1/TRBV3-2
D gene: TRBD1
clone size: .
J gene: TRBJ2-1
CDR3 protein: CASSPHIGTGPNEQFF
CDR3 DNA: TGTGCCAGCAGCCCTCACATCGGGACAGGGCCTAATGAGCAGTTCTTC

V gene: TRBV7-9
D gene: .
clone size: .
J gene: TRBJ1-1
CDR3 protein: CASSPSALIEAFF
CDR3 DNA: TGTGCCAGCAGCCCTAGCGCCTTAATTGAAGCTTTCTTT